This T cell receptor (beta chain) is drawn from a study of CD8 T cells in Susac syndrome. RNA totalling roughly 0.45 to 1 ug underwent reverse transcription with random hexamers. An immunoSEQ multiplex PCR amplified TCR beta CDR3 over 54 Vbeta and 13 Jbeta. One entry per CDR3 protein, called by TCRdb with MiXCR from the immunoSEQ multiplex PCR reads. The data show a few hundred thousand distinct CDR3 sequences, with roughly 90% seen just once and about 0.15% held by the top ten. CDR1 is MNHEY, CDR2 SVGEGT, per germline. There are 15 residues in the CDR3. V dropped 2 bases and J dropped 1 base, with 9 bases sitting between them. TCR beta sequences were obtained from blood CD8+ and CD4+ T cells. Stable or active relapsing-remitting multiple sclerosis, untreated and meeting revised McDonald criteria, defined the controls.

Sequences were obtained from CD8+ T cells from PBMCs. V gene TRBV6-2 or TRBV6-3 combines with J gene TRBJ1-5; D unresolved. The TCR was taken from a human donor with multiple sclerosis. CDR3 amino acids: CASSYGVGSNQPQHF. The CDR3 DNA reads TGTGCCAGCAGTTACGGGGTAGGGAGCAATCAGCCCCAGCATTTT.